Below, 18 T cell receptor beta chains from the same sample are listed, as sequenced in a study of blood T cell repertoires in COVID-19. Repertoires were generated with immunoSEQ multiplex PCR, while TCRdb's copy carries only in-frame clones and drops some. The sample includes approximately 300,000 clones, 89% seen only once; the top ten take less than 2%. Material: peripheral blood. These TCRs come from a woman aged 30 to 39 with COVID-19, enrolled during active disease.

J is TRBJ2-2 and V is TRBV5-6; D is undetermined. The CDR3 is 14 residues long. Germline CDR1 SGHDT, CDR2 YYEEEE. The V end lost 5 bases, the J end lost 0 bases, and 8 bases lay between the germline ends. For the CDR3, the DNA is TGTGCCAGCAGGACATCAGCGAACACCGGGGAGCTGTTTTTT. It translates to CASRTSANTGELFF. Filled out from reference TRBV5-6 and TRBJ2-2, the complete variable domain reads DAGVTQSPTHLIKTRGQQVTLRCSPKSGHDTVSWYQQALGQGPQFIFQYYEEEERQRGNFPDRFSGHQFPNYSSELNVNALLLGDSALYLCASRTSANTGELFFGEGSRLTVL.

V and J are TRBV5-5 and TRBJ2-7, with 10 positions matching TRBD2. CDR1 and CDR2 from the germline V gene are SGHKS and YYEKEE (reference sequence). This CDR3 spans 15 amino acids. V lost 2 bases and J lost 4; bases outside the gene matches: 6. Here the CDR3 reads CASSFGLAGVYEQYV. The CDR3 DNA reads TGTGCCAGCAGCTTTGGGCTAGCGGGGGTATACGAGCAGTACGTC.

J is TRBJ2-7 and V is TRBV12-3 or TRBV12-4; weak D call: TRBD2 (5 bases). With 3 bases removed from V and 2 bases from J, the gap between germline ends came to 8 bases. The CDR3 runs 13 residues. The chain's CDR3 is CASSFGLPYEQYF. In DNA form, the CDR3 reads TGTGCCAGCAGTTTCGGACTTCCCTACGAGCAGTACTTC.

In regard to this clone: The same CDR3 is also encoded by other DNA sequences in this sample. The chain is built from TRBV7-2 and TRBJ1-2, with no clear D. This CDR3 has 12 amino acids. V was shortened by 1 base and J by 4 bases, with 4 bases between the two germline ends. The germline V gene has CDR1 SGHTA and CDR2 FQGNSA. This CDR3 is CASSLGAYGYTF. As DNA, the CDR3 is TGTGCCAGCAGCTTAGGGGCCTATGGCTACACCTTC.

The V gene is TRBV7-9, the J gene TRBJ1-4, with TRBD1 as a possible D gene (6 bases). The CDR3 runs to 15 residues. V dropped 5 bases and J dropped 4 bases, with 14 bases sitting between them. In germline, CDR1 is SEHNR, CDR2 FQNEAQ (reference sequence). For the CDR3, the DNA is TGTGCCAGCAGCACTACCGACAGGCTTAATGAAAAACTGTTTTTT. Translating it yields CASSTTDRLNEKLFF.

CDR3 sequence: CASSAQTGGDYTIYF. DNA of the CDR3: TGTGCCAGCAGTGCTCAGACAGGGGGCGACTACACCATATATTTT. The chain joins TRBV2 to TRBJ1-3; 10 bases map to TRBD1. CDR3 length: 15 residues. V was clipped by 4 bases and J by 8 bases; unmatched bases: 8. Germline V lookup: CDR1 SNHLY, CDR2 FYNNEI.

V is TRBV7-8 and J is TRBJ2-1; 10 bases are a match to TRBD2. Germline V gene data show CDR1 as SGHVS and CDR2 as FQNEAQ. The CDR3 consists of 16 residues. V was pared by 4 bases and J by 1 base, with 4 bases of the junction left unmatched. The CDR3 DNA sequence: TGTGCCAGCAGCTCCCAGCGGGGGGGGTCCTACAATGAGCAGTTCTTC. This sequence encodes CASSSQRGGSYNEQFF.

The chain is built from TRBV11-3 and TRBJ2-3; D gene ambiguous. The V end was cut by 3 bases, the J end by 6 bases, with 10 bases between. Germline V CDR1 and CDR2: SGHNT, YENEEA. The CDR3 spans 13 residues. The CDR3 DNA reads TGTGCCAGCAGCTTTGCTAGTGGGGATACGCAGTATTTT. It specifies CASSFASGDTQYF.

The chain recombines TRBV6-6 with TRBJ1-1, with D perhaps TRBD1 (6 bases). In germline, CDR1 is MNHNY, CDR2 SVGAGI (reference sequence). CDR3 size: 15 residues. V dropped 5 bases and J dropped 1 base, with 14 bases sitting between them. The CDR3 loop reads CASSSRGGTNTEAFF. As DNA, the CDR3 is TGTGCCAGCAGTAGCCGGGGGGGCACGAACACTGAAGCTTTCTTT.

This clone was detected only a few times. The genes are TRBV6-2 or TRBV6-3 and TRBJ2-5, with 7 bases fitting TRBD1. CDR3 size: 15 residues. V shed 0 bases, J shed 4 bases, and the junction held 5 bases outside the gene matches. Germline V gene sequence: CDR1 MNHEY, CDR2 SVGEGT. The CDR3 DNA reads as TGTGCCAGCAGTTACTCGGCTACAGGGGTAGAGACCCAGTACTTC. The encoded protein is CASSYSATGVETQYF.

The chain links TRBV7-7 to TRBJ2-1; D might be TRBD2 (7 bases). The CDR3 contains 13 residues. Germline CDR1 and CDR2: SSHAT and FNYEAQ (reference sequence). With 1 base removed from V and 9 bases from J, the gap between germline ends came to 10 bases. The CDR3 is CASSLERGGEQFF. The CDR3 nucleotides are TGTGCCAGCAGCTTAGAAAGGGGGGGTGAGCAGTTCTTC.

The chain has TRBV19 and TRBJ1-1; possibly TRBD1 for D (6 bases). V lost 5 bases and J lost 4, with 14 bases in between. This CDR3 is 14 amino acids long. The germline V gene has CDR1 LNHDA and CDR2 SQIVND (reference sequence). CDR3 nucleotide sequence: TGTGCCAGTAGTGCCAGGGGAGGGATCACTGAAGCTTTCTTT. This translates into CASSARGGITEAFF.

The V and J genes are TRBV5-4 and TRBJ2-3, with 11 bases aligning to TRBD2. Germline CDR1 and CDR2: SGHNT and YYREEE (reference sequence). The ends lost 5 bases at V and 0 bases at J; junction bases unmatched: 5. The CDR3 extends over 16 amino acids. The CDR3 here is CASSRTSGGSTDTQYF. The CDR3 nucleotides are TGTGCCAGCAGTCGTACTAGCGGGGGTAGCACAGATACGCAGTATTTT.

The chain uses TRBV19 and TRBJ2-7; a possible D gene is TRBD1 (6 bases). CDR1 is LNHDA, CDR2 SQIVND, per germline (reference sequence). The CDR3 consists of 14 residues. Trimming pared 6 bases from V and 0 bases from J, leaving 12 bases between. The CDR3 loop is CASSIRGSSYEQYF. The DNA of the CDR3 is TGTGCCAGTAGCATCAGGGGAAGCTCCTACGAGCAGTACTTC.

The rearrangement links TRBV5-1 to TRBJ1-3, with 10 positions matching TRBD1. The CDR3 loop spans 16 amino acids. The germline V gene has CDR1 SGHRS and CDR2 YFSETQ. V lost 4 bases and J lost 7; bases outside the gene matches: 11. CDR3 protein: CASSGPGQGIGNTIYF. The CDR3 DNA reads TGCGCCAGCAGCGGCCCGGGACAGGGGATCGGTAACACCATATATTTT.

This sequence joins TRBV7-9 and TRBJ2-5; D is possibly TRBD2 (5 bases). From germline, CDR1 is SEHNR and CDR2 FQNEAQ (reference sequence). Trimming removed 3 bases from V and 1 base from J, with 15 bases in between. CDR3 length: 16 amino acids. The CDR3 sequence: CASSFSGGGVQETQYF. The CDR3 DNA reads TGTGCCAGCAGCTTTTCAGGCGGAGGCGTCCAAGAGACCCAGTACTTC.

The chain uses TRBV27 and TRBJ2-2, with D possibly being TRBD1 (5 bases). The CDR3 spans 15 residues. Germline loops: CDR1 MNHEY, CDR2 SMNVEV (reference sequence). Trimming pared 5 bases from V and 2 bases from J, leaving 12 bases between. The CDR3 DNA follows: TGTGCCAGCAGTGGCAGACAGATTAACACCGGGGAGCTGTTTTTT. This encodes CASSGRQINTGELFF.

This chain joins TRBV3-1 (or the pseudogene TRBV3-2) and TRBJ1-5; D gene ambiguous. CDR1 is LGHDT, CDR2 YNNKEL, per germline (reference sequence). The length of the CDR3 is 14 residues. V lost 3 bases to trimming and J lost 0 bases, with 6 bases between them. The CDR3 nucleotides are TGTGCCAGCAGCCAGCGGCATAGCAATCAGCCCCAGCATTTT. Its translation: CASSQRHSNQPQHF.